These T cell receptor beta chains were read from a single sample in a study of shared clonotypes between healthy human individuals. The table came from immunoSEQ multiplex PCR; TCRdb's copy has only in-frame clones and leaves some out. Of 2 million to 2.5 million clones listed, 90% to 97% are singletons. Sequencing was performed on naive CD4+ T cells sorted from blood. The receptors derive from a man aged 18-30 years in good health. The CDR3 runs from the conserved cysteine through the conserved F or W. The D gene is left open where the match is weak. Some rows mark clone size as missing; the rest say once, few, many or name a class of expanded clone.

d_gene,len,v_gene,j_gene,abundance,CDR3nt,CDR3aa
TRBD2,15,TRBV5-1,TRBJ2-2,NA,TGCGCCAGCAGCTTTACTAGCGTGGGCACCGGGGAGCTGTTTTTT,CASSFTSVGTGELFF
NA,11,TRBV28,TRBJ2-7,NA,TGTGCCAGCAGTAACTCCTACGAGCAGTACTTC,CASSNSYEQYF
NA,13,TRBV30,TRBJ2-7,NA,TGTGCCTGGATTCCCGACAATGCCTACGAGCAGTACTTC,CAWIPDNAYEQYF
TRBD1,15,TRBV5-1,TRBJ1-6,NA,TGCGCCAGCAGCAAAGGACAGGGACAGGATTCACCCCTCCACTTT,CASSKGQGQDSPLHF
NA,15,TRBV27,TRBJ2-7,NA,TGTGCCAGCAGTTTATCGCGCCAAAACGTTTACGAGCAGTACTTC,CASSLSRQNVYEQYF
NA,15,TRBV7-2,TRBJ1-6,NA,TGTGCCAGCAGCTTAGGGACAGCGATTCGTTCACCCCTCCACTTT,CASSLGTAIRSPLHF
NA,11,TRBV29-1,TRBJ2-7,NA,TGCAGCGTGTGGAGCTCCTACGAGCAGTACTTC,CSVWSSYEQYF
TRBD2,18,TRBV9,TRBJ2-3,NA,TGTGCCAGCAGCCCCCGGGACTACAAAGGGCCCCGGGCAGATACGCAGTATTTT,CASSPRDYKGPRADTQYF
TRBD2,17,TRBV7-2,TRBJ2-1,NA,TGTGCCAGCAGCTTAGGGTTGCAACTAGCGGGAGGTAATGAGCAGTTCTTC,CASSLGLQLAGGNEQFF
NA,13,TRBV11-1,TRBJ2-5,NA,TGTGCCAGCAGCTTACCGGGGGCAGAGACCCAGTACTTC,CASSLPGAETQYF
TRBD1,14,TRBV6-5,TRBJ1-2,few,TGTGCCACGATCCGGACAGGAGGGGTATGGGGCTACACCTTC,CATIRTGGVWGYTF
NA,14,TRBV5-1,TRBJ2-2,NA,TGCGCCAGCAGCTTGGAAGGTTCGGTCGGGGAGCTGTTTTTT,CASSLEGSVGELFF
NA,13,TRBV9,TRBJ2-2,NA,TGTGCCAGCAGCGTAGGAGGAGTCGGGGAGCTGTTTTTT,CASSVGGVGELFF
NA,15,TRBV11-2,TRBJ2-7,NA,TGTGCCAGCAGCTTAGGTCCAGGGAATACCTACGAGCAGTACTTC,CASSLGPGNTYEQYF
TRBD2,13,TRBV19,TRBJ2-1,NA,TGTGCCAGCCGACTAGCGGGAGTCAGTGAGCAGTTCTTC,CASRLAGVSEQFF
TRBD2,14,TRBV7-6,TRBJ2-1,NA,TGTGCCAGCAGCTTACGTAGCGGGATGAATGAGCAGTTCTTC,CASSLRSGMNEQFF
TRBD2,15,TRBV6-5,TRBJ2-7,NA,TGTGCCAGCAGTTACTCCCTAGCGGGGGGAAGCGAGCAGTACTTC,CASSYSLAGGSEQYF
NA,15,TRBV2,TRBJ2-7,NA,TGTGCCAGCAAGGGCGGGGCAGGGTCCAACTACGAGCAGTACTTC,CASKGGAGSNYEQYF
NA,16,TRBV27,TRBJ2-3,NA,TGTGCCAGCAGTTTCCGACAGGGGGTTAGCGGGGGCCCGCAGTATTTT,CASSFRQGVSGGPQYF
NA,15,TRBV6-5,TRBJ1-3,NA,TGTGCCAGCAGTATCGGGGTTCACTCTGGAAACACCATATATTTT,CASSIGVHSGNTIYF
NA,13,TRBV28,TRBJ1-1,NA,TGTGCCAGCAAGGAAAATCTGAACACTGAAGCTTTCTTT,CASKENLNTEAFF
NA,13,TRBV2,TRBJ2-7,NA,TGTGCCAGCAGTGAAATTGGCCCCTACGAGCAGTACTTC,CASSEIGPYEQYF
NA,11,TRBV6-5,TRBJ2-2,few,TGTGCCACCTCGAGAACCGGGGAGCTGTTTTTT,CATSRTGELFF
TRBD2,17,TRBV28,TRBJ2-7,NA,TGTGCCAGCAGTTTATTTAGGATGGGGACTAGCGGTTACGAGCAGTACTTC,CASSLFRMGTSGYEQYF
NA,16,TRBV7-9,TRBJ2-2,NA,TGTGCCAGCAGCTTAGTTGTCGGGTTTGACGCCGGGGAGCTGTTTTTT,CASSLVVGFDAGELFF
NA,14,TRBV6-6,TRBJ1-1,NA,TGTGCCAGCAGTTACGCGACGGGGAACACTGAAGCTTTCTTT,CASSYATGNTEAFF
NA,14,TRBV7-2,TRBJ1-5,NA,TGTGCCAGCAGCTTAGGCAGGGCGGATCAGCCCCAGCATTTT,CASSLGRADQPQHF
TRBD2,15,TRBV5-1,TRBJ2-2,once,TGCGCCAGCAGCCCGACTAGCGGGGACACCGGGGAGCTGTTTTTT,CASSPTSGDTGELFF
NA,14,TRBV7-3,TRBJ1-6,NA,TGTGCCAGCAGCTTAGACAGTTCAAATTCACCCCTCCACTTT,CASSLDSSNSPLHF
NA,14,TRBV5-1,TRBJ1-2,NA,TGCGCCAGCAGCTTTGGAGGGGCCATCTATGGCTACACCTTC,CASSFGGAIYGYTF
TRBD2,15,TRBV6-1,TRBJ2-3,NA,TGTGCCAGCAGTTTCGGGGGGGCAGGCACAGATACGCAGTATTTT,CASSFGGAGTDTQYF
NA,14,TRBV11-3,TRBJ2-2,NA,TGTGCCAGCAGCTTCGGGGGACTCACCGGGGAGCTGTTTTTT,CASSFGGLTGELFF
TRBD1,19,TRBV5-1,TRBJ2-3,NA,TGCGCCAGCAGCTTGACCCTCCCCTTAACAGGGGTAGGGTCAGATACGCAGTATTTT,CASSLTLPLTGVGSDTQYF
NA,12,TRBV7-9,TRBJ1-2,NA,TGTGCCAGCAGACGCGAGGTCTCTGGCTACACCTTC,CASRREVSGYTF
TRBD2,15,TRBV7-2,TRBJ2-3,NA,TGTGCCAGCAGTGTTCCTAGCGGACGCACAGATACGCAGTATTTT,CASSVPSGRTDTQYF
NA,14,TRBV29-1,TRBJ1-2,NA,TGCAGCGCCTGGACAGCCAACCACCTCTATGGCTACACCTTC,CSAWTANHLYGYTF
TRBD1,16,TRBV7-2,TRBJ2-7,NA,TGTGCCAGCAGCAGGAATTCCCGGGACAGGAAAGACGAGCAGTACTTC,CASSRNSRDRKDEQYF
NA,14,TRBV7-9,TRBJ1-3,NA,TGTGCCAGCAGCCTTTCAGGGATAGGAAACACCATATATTTT,CASSLSGIGNTIYF
NA,15,TRBV7-2,TRBJ1-2,NA,TGTGCCAGCAGCTTATGGGGGCAGGGACATCAGGGCTACACCTTC,CASSLWGQGHQGYTF
NA,14,TRBV5-4,TRBJ2-5,once,TGTGCCAGCAGCTTGGCGCGGAACCAAGAGACCCAGTACTTC,CASSLARNQETQYF
NA,14,TRBV6-5,TRBJ2-7,NA,TGTGCCAGCAGAGAGCGGGTACAGTCCTACGAGCAGTACTTC,CASRERVQSYEQYF
NA,15,TRBV7-8,TRBJ1-5,NA,TGTGCCAGCAGCTTAATAGGCCGGAGCAATCAGCCCCAGCATTTT,CASSLIGRSNQPQHF
NA,12,TRBV10-3,TRBJ1-5,few,TGTGCCATCGGATCGGGATCTCAGCCCCAGCATTTT,CAIGSGSQPQHF
NA,11,TRBV7-2,TRBJ2-5,NA,TGTGCCAGCAGCTGGGGGGAGACCCAGTACTTC,CASSWGETQYF
TRBD2,15,TRBV5-4,TRBJ2-1,NA,TGTGCCAGCAGCTTGCTAGCGGGGGGCCACAATGAGCAGTTCTTC,CASSLLAGGHNEQFF